This section outlines one TCR beta chain sequence together with its context. Its antigen is currently not known. A junction boundary mismatches the germline segment, possibly from a read error. From the cysteine through the phenylalanine, the CDR3 covers 15 amino acids. The retained sequence is limited to the CDR3, 45 bases, with the frame set at the first base. The germline V gene gives CDR1 as KGHSH and CDR2 as LQKENI. The source of the sample is a study of technical replicates of blood from a few donors (dated by TCRdb to about 2017). Libraries were built with the immunoSEQ multiplex PCR assay. TCRdb provides this immuneACCESS table in a form limited to in-frame rearrangements. Some clones are lacking; in checked studies, under half of them reflect an unresolved V gene, and why the rest are absent is not known. The table for this sample lists approximately 81,000 clones; approximately 80% of them were counted only once. The leading ten clones occupy around 3.9% of the sample.

The sequence is built from TRBV18 and TRBJ1-1; too little of a D gene remains to name it. The receptor was derived from a human donor in good health. Some clones in this sample may be carry-over from other donors' samples. Sequenced: PBMCs. The CDR3 loop reads CASSPLPLRETEAFF. The DNA sequence is TGTGCCAGCTCCCCACTGCCTCTCCGGGAAACTGAAGCTTTCTTT.